These 2 T cell receptor beta chains were sequenced from one sample in a study of regulatory T cells in long-lasting Graves disease. The TCR beta library used iRepertoire HTBI primers with Arm-PCR amplification of CDR3. Via MiXCR, TCRdb re-called the multiplex PCR reads, giving one row per CDR3 protein. In the table there are around 250,000 distinct CDR3 sequences, 20% of which are singletons. Specified time point: newly diagnosed GD, antithyroid drugs for less than 3 months. The TCR library was made from RNA that had been extracted from PBMCs in TRIzol. Sequenced here: peripheral blood mononuclear cells (PBMCs), sampled at new diagnosis, from a patient treated with antithyroid drugs. Every receptor here comes from a female donor with Graves disease.

This clonotype was picked up many times. V usage is TRBV6-5 and J usage is TRBJ2-1; D possibly corresponds to TRBD2 (5 bases). Trimming stripped 4 bases from V and 4 bases from J, with 14 bases between. Looked up from germline, CDR1 is MNHEY and CDR2 is SVGAGI. This CDR3 spans 15 amino acids. The CDR3 protein is CASSSRLGVYNEQFF. CDR3 DNA: TGTGCCAGCAGTTCCCGGCTCGGGGTATACAATGAGCAGTTCTTC.

This clonotype was counted at least ten times. The DNA for the CDR3 is TGTGCCAGCATGAAAATAAATAGGGGGCACTTTCCTGAAGCTTTCTTT. Translated, it gives CASMKINRGHFPEAFF. The chain carries TRBV28 and TRBJ1-1, with 7 bases aligning to TRBD1. CDR3 length: 16 amino acids. V shed 7 bases and J 6 bases; nucleotides not matched to a gene: 17. CDR1 is MDHEN, CDR2 SYDVKM, per germline.